These T cell receptor beta chains were read from a single sample in a study of siplizumab effects on memory and regulatory T cells. TCRdb's copy holds only in-frame clones and misses some; the assay was immunoSEQ multiplex PCR. The sample yields approximately 100,000 clones, approximately 94% seen once. The sequenced sample was Tregs sorted from blood. Receptors originate from a human donor in good health. Both conserved end residues are part of each CDR3. Each record gives: clone size, J gene, V gene, D gene, CDR3 protein. The D gene is left open where the match is weak. Clone sizes are given selectively: once, few, many, or a class where the clone is expanded.

>NA|TRBJ2-7|TRBV27|NA
CASSLFWAGEQYF
>NA|TRBJ1-2|TRBV5-1|NA
CASSFLSPRDGYTF
>NA|TRBJ1-2|TRBV5-1|NA
CASGNRDGYTF
>NA|TRBJ2-2|TRBV5-1|TRBD2
CASSFGTRDTGELFF
>NA|TRBJ2-6|TRBV10-2|TRBD1
CASLKPTGGFSGANVLTF
>NA|TRBJ2-2|TRBV2|NA
CASTRTVNTGELFF
>NA|TRBJ1-3|TRBV7-2|NA
CASSFVSSGNTIYF
>NA|TRBJ2-2|TRBV6-4|NA
CASRAGTNTGELFF
>NA|TRBJ2-2|TRBV11-2|NA
CASGLEGTYTGELFF
>NA|TRBJ1-4|TRBV5-1|TRBD1
CASRGQGYEKLFF
>NA|TRBJ1-5|TRBV18|NA
CASSPHSNQPQHF
>NA|TRBJ2-3|TRBV10-2|NA
CASSVALGNTQYF
>NA|TRBJ2-2|TRBV6-5|NA
CASSYWGSTGELFF
>NA|TRBJ1-4|TRBV5-6|NA
CASSWFTGGGEKLFF
>NA|TRBJ2-1|TRBV9|NA
CASSAGATGFLGEQFF
>NA|TRBJ2-5|TRBV18|NA
CASSAGSREETQYF
>NA|TRBJ2-5|TRBV14|NA
CASSQARWETQYF
>NA|TRBJ1-2|TRBV28|NA
CASSSPNYGYTF
>NA|TRBJ2-7|TRBV6-1|TRBD2
CASSSGRAYEQYF
>NA|TRBJ1-5|TRBV28|NA
CASSFWARGNQPQHF
>NA|TRBJ2-3|TRBV6-5|NA
CASSRRTTTDTQYF
>NA|TRBJ1-3|TRBV7-6|NA
CASSLGDLRNTIYF
>NA|TRBJ2-7|TRBV5-6|NA
CASSWARGFEQYF
>NA|TRBJ1-2|TRBV5-1|NA
CASSLSQGNTGYTF
>NA|TRBJ2-1|TRBV5-1|TRBD2
CASSEPGGPLYNEQFF
>NA|TRBJ2-7|TRBV25-1|NA
CASSKGYEQYF
>NA|TRBJ1-1|TRBV23-1|NA
CASSQSGHGNTEAFF
>NA|TRBJ1-3|TRBV28|NA
CASSRRGAGNTIYF
>NA|TRBJ1-2|TRBV6-5|NA
CASSYSPQGNGYTF
>NA|TRBJ1-2|TRBV28|NA
CASSLTPRHGYTF
>NA|TRBJ2-2|TRBV5-4|NA
CASSGLAAGTGELFF
>NA|TRBJ1-2|TRBV27|NA
CASSLTRANYGYTF
>NA|TRBJ2-2|TRBV7-9|NA
CASSLVVAGELFF
>NA|TRBJ2-3|TRBV2|TRBD1
CASSGWDRGKDTQYF
>once|TRBJ2-7|TRBV11-3|NA
CASSSGNEQYF